This T cell receptor beta chain was recovered during a study of cytomegalovirus exposure and HLA in healthy donors. For the study at large: The same platform was used for the 130 or so validation repertoires as for the approximately 720 first-cohort repertoires, as reported in a later analysis.

This clone was seen a single time. With 5 bases clipped from V and 4 bases from J, the junction kept 5 bases outside the gene matches. Germline V gives CDR1 PRHDT, CDR2 FYEKMQ (reference sequence). This CDR3 is built from 14 residues. The protocol was immunoSEQ multiplex PCR, while the TCRdb copy is restricted to in-frame clones and leaves out a portion. The sample has around 200,000 clones; roughly four fifths are singletons. The sequence was collected from a woman aged 18-29 years in good health and CMV-seropositive. This rearrangement joins TRBV13 to TRBJ1-2, with 9 bases matching TRBD1. The sequenced material came from PBMCs. DNA for the CDR3: TGTGCCAGCAGCCTCGGACAGGGGACCTATGGCTACACCTTC. Encoded protein: CASSLGQGTYGYTF.